This T cell receptor beta chain was documented in a study of blood T cell repertoires in COVID-19. Background on the study: The cDNA or gDNA used as material had been derived from T cells, B-cell-depleted T cells, or PBMCs.

A few counts support this clone. This CDR3 region has 13 residues. Germline assignment: CDR1 LNHDA and CDR2 SQIVND (reference sequence). The V and J ends lost 5 bases and 5 bases respectively, with 12 bases between them. Assay: immunoSEQ multiplex PCR; the TCRdb copy retains only in-frame clones and omits some. Of 250,000 to 300,000 clones in the sample, 75% to 90% were seen once. The genes are TRBV19 and TRBJ1-1; a possible D gene is TRBD1 (6 bases). The TCR was taken from a woman between 65 and 79 years old with COVID-19, enrolled during active disease. The sequenced material came from peripheral blood. Written as DNA, the CDR3 is TGTGCCAGTAGTTTGCAAGGGGGAACTGAAGCTTTCTTT. Amino acids: CASSLQGGTEAFF. The full variable domain, rest sourced from reference TRBV19 and TRBJ1-1, is DGGITQSPKYLFRKEGQNVTLSCEQNLNHDAMYWYRQDPGQGLRLIYYSQIVNDFQKGDIAEGYSVSREKKESFPLTVTSAQKNPTAFYLCASSLQGGTEAFFGQGTRLTVV.